The count of the clone carrying this TCR beta chain is one. As yet, its antigen is unknown. Germline V gene sequence: CDR1 LNHDA, CDR2 SQIVND (reference sequence). V trimming: 3 bases; J trimming: 7 bases; junction bases outside the gene matches: 4. CDR3 length: 14 residues. Here immunoSEQ multiplex PCR was the method, and the copy in TCRdb shows in-frame clones only, minus some. The sample consists of about 80,000 clones, around 91% of them appearing once. These data come from a study of brain T cells in children with intractable seizures. Findings and caveats of the study: Absence of clones before surgery may stem from lower sequencing depth.

The specimen was peripheral blood, collected at surgery. This TCR was recovered from a girl aged 2-15 years with Rasmussen encephalitis and intractable seizures. This sequence joins TRBV19 and TRBJ1-4, with 8 nucleotides matching TRBD1. This CDR3 reads CASSIQGASEKLFF. The CDR3, as DNA: TGTGCCAGTAGTATTCAGGGGGCCAGTGAAAAACTGTTTTTT.